The TCR beta chain described here comes from a study of Graves' ophthalmopathy and Graves' hyperthyroidism. This clonotype was detected only a few times. V lost 2 bases and J 8 bases, leaving 10 bases between the germline ends. CDR3 length: 14 amino acids. CDR1 is MNHEY and CDR2 is SVGEGT in the germline V gene. RNA transcripts were the source from which TCR beta CDR3 regions were amplified. HTBI-primed first-round RT-PCR preceded second-round multiplex PCR. MiXCR was run by TCRdb on the multiplex PCR reads, yielding one entry per CDR3 protein. This sample has hundreds of thousands of distinct CDR3 sequences, with over 20% found just once.

The chain is built from TRBV6-2 or TRBV6-3 and TRBJ1-6; no clear D. The sequence derives from a woman aged 18-35 years with stable Graves' hyperthyroidism. The specimen was peripheral blood. The CDR3 bases are TGTGCCAGCAGTTACGAAGGAAGTCATTCACCCCTCCACTTT. It encodes CASSYEGSHSPLHF.